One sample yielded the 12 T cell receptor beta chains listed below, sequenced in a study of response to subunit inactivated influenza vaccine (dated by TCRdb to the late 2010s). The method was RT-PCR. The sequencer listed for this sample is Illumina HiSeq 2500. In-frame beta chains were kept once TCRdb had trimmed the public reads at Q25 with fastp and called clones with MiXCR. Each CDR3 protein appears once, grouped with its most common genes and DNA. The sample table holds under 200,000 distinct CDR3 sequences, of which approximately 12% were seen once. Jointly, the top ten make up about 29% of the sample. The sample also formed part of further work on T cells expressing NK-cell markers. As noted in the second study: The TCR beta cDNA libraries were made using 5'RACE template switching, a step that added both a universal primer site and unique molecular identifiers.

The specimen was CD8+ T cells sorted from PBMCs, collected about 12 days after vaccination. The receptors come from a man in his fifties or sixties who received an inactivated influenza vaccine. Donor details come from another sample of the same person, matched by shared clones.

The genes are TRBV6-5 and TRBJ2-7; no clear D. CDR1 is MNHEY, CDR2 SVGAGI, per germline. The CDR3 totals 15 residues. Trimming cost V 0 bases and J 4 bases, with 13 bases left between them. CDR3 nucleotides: TGTGCCAGCAGTTACTCGATAGGTGCTGGTTACGAGCAGTACTTC. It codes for CASSYSIGAGYEQYF.

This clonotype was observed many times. In nucleotides, the CDR3 is TGTGCCAGCAGCCAAGGGGACGAGCAGTACTTC. Its translation is CASSQGDEQYF. The chain employs TRBV4-2 and TRBJ2-7, with D unclear. Deletions cut 1 base from V and 5 bases from J, with 3 bases between. Germline V lookup: CDR1 LGHNA, CDR2 YNFKEQ. This CDR3 region has 11 residues.

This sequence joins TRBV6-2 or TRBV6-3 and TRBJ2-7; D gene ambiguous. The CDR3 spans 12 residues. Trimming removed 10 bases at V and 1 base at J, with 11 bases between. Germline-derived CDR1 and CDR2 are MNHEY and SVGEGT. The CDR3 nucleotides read TGTGCCACCGGAGACACTTCCTACGAGCAGTACTTC. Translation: CATGDTSYEQYF.

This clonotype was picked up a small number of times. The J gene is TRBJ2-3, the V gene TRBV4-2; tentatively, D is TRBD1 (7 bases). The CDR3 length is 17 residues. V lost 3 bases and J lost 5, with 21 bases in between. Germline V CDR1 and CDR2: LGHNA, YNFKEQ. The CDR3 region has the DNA TGTGCCAGCAGCCATTACCGAGGGGGGAGACAGGGAGATACGCAGTATTTT. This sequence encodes CASSHYRGGRQGDTQYF.

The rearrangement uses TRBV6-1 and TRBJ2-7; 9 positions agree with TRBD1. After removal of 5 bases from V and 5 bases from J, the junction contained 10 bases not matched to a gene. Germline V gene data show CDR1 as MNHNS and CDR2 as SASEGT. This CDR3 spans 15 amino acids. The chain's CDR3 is CASSTNRDRVNEQYF. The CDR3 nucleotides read TGTGCCAGCAGTACAAACCGGGACAGGGTTAACGAGCAGTACTTC.

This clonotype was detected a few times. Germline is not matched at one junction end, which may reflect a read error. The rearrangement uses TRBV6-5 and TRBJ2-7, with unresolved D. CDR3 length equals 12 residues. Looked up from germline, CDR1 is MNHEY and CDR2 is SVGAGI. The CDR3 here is CAISRNGYEQYF. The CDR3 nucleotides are TGTGCCATCAGTAGGAACGGCTACGAGCAGTACTTC.

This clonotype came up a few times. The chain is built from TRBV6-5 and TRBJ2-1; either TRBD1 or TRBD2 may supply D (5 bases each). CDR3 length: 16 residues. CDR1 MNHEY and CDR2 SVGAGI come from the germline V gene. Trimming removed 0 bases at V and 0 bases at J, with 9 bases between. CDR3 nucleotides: TGTGCCAGCAGTTACTCTGGGACCAACTCCTACAATGAGCAGTTCTTC. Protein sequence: CASSYSGTNSYNEQFF.

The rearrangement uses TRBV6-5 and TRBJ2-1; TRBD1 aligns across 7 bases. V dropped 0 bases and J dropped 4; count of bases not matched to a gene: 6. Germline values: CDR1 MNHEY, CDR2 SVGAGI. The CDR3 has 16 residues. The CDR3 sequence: CASSYSSRGIYNEQFF. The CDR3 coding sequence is TGTGCCAGCAGTTACTCATCCAGGGGGATATACAATGAGCAGTTCTTC.

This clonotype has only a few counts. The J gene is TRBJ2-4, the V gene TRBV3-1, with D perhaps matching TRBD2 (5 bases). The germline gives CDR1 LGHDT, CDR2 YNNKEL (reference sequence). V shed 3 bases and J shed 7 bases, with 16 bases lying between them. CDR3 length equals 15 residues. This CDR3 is CASSHPWGAWNIQYF. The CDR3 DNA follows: TGTGCCAGCAGCCACCCCTGGGGAGCCTGGAACATTCAGTACTTC.

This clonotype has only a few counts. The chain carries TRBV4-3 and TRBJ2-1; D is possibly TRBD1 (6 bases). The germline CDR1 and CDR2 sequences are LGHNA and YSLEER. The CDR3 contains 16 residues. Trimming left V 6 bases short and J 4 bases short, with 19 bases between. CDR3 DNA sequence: TGCGCCAGCAGTTTTACAGGGTTCGATTTTTACAATGAGCAGTTCTTC. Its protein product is CASSFTGFDFYNEQFF.

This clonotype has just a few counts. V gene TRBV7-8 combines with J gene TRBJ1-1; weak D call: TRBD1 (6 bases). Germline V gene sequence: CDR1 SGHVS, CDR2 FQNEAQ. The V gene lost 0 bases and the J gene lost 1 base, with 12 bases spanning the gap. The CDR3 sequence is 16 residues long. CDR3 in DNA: TGTGCCAGCAGCTTAGCCCACGACAGGCGGAACACTGAAGCTTTCTTT. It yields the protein CASSLAHDRRNTEAFF.

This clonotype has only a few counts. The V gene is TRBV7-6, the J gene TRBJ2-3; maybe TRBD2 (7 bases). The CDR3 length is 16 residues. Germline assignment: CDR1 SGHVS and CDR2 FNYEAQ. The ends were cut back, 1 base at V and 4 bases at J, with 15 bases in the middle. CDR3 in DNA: TGTGCCAGCAGCTTAGGCCGGCAGGGGAGGGCAGATACGCAGTATTTT. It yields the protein CASSLGRQGRADTQYF.